The 32 T cell receptor beta chains in this list originate from one sample, sequenced in a study of cytomegalovirus exposure and HLA in healthy donors. The study ran its PCR with 60 Vbeta and 13 Jbeta primers. TCRdb's table, derived via immunoSEQ multiplex PCR, lists solely in-frame clones and lacks some. This table holds approximately 220,000 clones, roughly 83% found once. Source material: PBMCs. These receptors were obtained from a girl aged 5 to 17 in good health and CMV-seronegative.

This chain connects TRBV4-2 to TRBJ2-1; no clear D. Germline CDR1 and CDR2: LGHNA and YNFKEQ. V dropped 3 bases and J dropped 2 bases, with 2 bases sitting between them. The CDR3 is 12 amino acids. The CDR3 is CASSHTYNEQFF. Here the CDR3 DNA reads TGTGCCAGCAGCCACACCTACAATGAGCAGTTCTTC.

This clone came up once. The V gene is TRBV4-3, the J gene TRBJ1-1; the match to TRBD1 covers 7 bases. CDR3 length: 17 residues. The V gene's germline CDR1 is LGHNA and CDR2 YSLEER. V lost 0 bases to trimming and J lost 6 bases; unmatched junction nucleotides: 13. This chain's CDR3 is CASSQDRSTGDKSEAFF. The CDR3 DNA sequence: TGCGCCAGCAGCCAAGATAGAAGTACAGGGGATAAGTCTGAAGCTTTCTTT.

This chain connects TRBV15 to TRBJ1-2, with a tentative D call TRBD1 (6 bases). This CDR3 spans 15 amino acids. Germline V CDR1 and CDR2: LNHNV, YYDKDF (reference sequence). V was trimmed by 0 bases and J by 7 bases, leaving 15 bases between them. This CDR3 reads CATSRETGIPSGYTF. Written as DNA, the CDR3 is TGTGCCACCAGCAGAGAAACAGGGATTCCGTCTGGCTACACCTTC.

The gene calls are TRBV2 and TRBJ2-7, with D perhaps matching TRBD2 (5 bases). This CDR3 has 13 amino acids. Germline assignment: CDR1 SNHLY and CDR2 FYNNEI. Trimming stripped 3 bases from V and 2 bases from J, with 8 bases between. Here the CDR3 DNA reads TGTGCCAGCAGTGAGAGGGCAGCCTACGAGCAGTACTTC. Amino acid sequence: CASSERAAYEQYF.

The chain couples TRBV30 to TRBJ2-1; 14 positions agree with TRBD2. The V gene's germline CDR1 is GTSNPN and CDR2 SVGIG (reference sequence). V gave up 6 bases and J gave up 2 bases; unmatched junction bases: 15. The CDR3 covers 19 residues. In DNA, the CDR3 is TGTGCCTGCCATGACGTACCGGGACTAGCGGGAGTTCCCTACAATGAGCAGTTCTTC. It codes for CACHDVPGLAGVPYNEQFF.

The gene calls are TRBV6-6 and TRBJ2-5; D is ambiguous. Trimming cost V 5 bases and J 2 bases, with 3 bases left between them. Germline lookup yields CDR1 MNHNY and CDR2 SVGAGI (reference sequence). This CDR3 has 11 residues. This CDR3 is CASSPQETQYF. The CDR3 DNA sequence: TGTGCCAGCAGTCCTCAAGAGACCCAGTACTTC.

The chain couples TRBV9 to TRBJ2-7, with D tentatively TRBD1 (6 bases). Trimming stripped 2 bases from V and 5 bases from J, with 14 bases between. Germline V lookup: CDR1 SGDLS, CDR2 YYNGEE. The length of the CDR3 is 14 residues. In DNA, the CDR3 is TGTGCCAGCAGCGTCGAGGGGACACTTAACGAGCAGTACTTC. Amino acids: CASSVEGTLNEQYF.

The chain is built from TRBV13 and TRBJ2-7, with 13 bases identical to TRBD2. Looked up from germline, CDR1 is PRHDT and CDR2 is FYEKMQ (reference sequence). This CDR3 is 17 amino acids long. The J segment lost 5 bases and the V segment lost 5 bases, leaving 12 bases of the junction unmatched. CDR3 in amino acids: CASSPGLAGAFGNEQYF. Written as DNA, the CDR3 is TGTGCCAGCAGCCCCGGACTAGCGGGGGCCTTCGGGAACGAGCAGTACTTC.

The chain has TRBV2 and TRBJ1-1; TRBD1 is a possible D gene (5 bases). This CDR3 contains 15 residues. Trimming took 3 bases from V and 0 from J, leaving 11 bases between them. Germline V CDR1 and CDR2: SNHLY, FYNNEI. The CDR3 protein is CASSDGTFVNTEAFF. The CDR3 coding sequence is TGTGCCAGCAGTGACGGGACTTTCGTGAACACTGAAGCTTTCTTT.

The V gene is TRBV4-3, the J gene TRBJ2-7; D gene ambiguous. This CDR3 is built from 16 residues. The V gene's germline CDR1 is LGHNA and CDR2 YSLEER. V was shortened by 1 base and J by 4 bases, with 17 bases between the two germline ends. CDR3 coding DNA: TGCGCCAGCAGCCAAGGGGCAGCCGCGTATACTTACGAGCAGTACTTC. Amino acid sequence: CASSQGAAAYTYEQYF.

The rearrangement joins TRBV23-1 to TRBJ1-2, with 7 bases lining up with TRBD1. TRBV23-1 is an ORF, with its function uncertain. The CDR3 has 15 amino acids. Trimming at V came to 4 bases and at J to 4 bases, leaving 9 bases not matched to a gene. CDR3 DNA sequence: TGCGCCAGCAGTCTTGTTCCTCACAGGGGCTATGGCTACACCTTC. It translates to CASSLVPHRGYGYTF.

The chain has TRBV27 and TRBJ1-2, with 12 bases aligning to TRBD1. Germline V lookup: CDR1 MNHEY, CDR2 SMNVEV (reference sequence). The CDR3 runs 13 residues. Unmatched junction bases numbered 1, after V lost 7 bases and J lost 4 bases. CDR3 sequence (DNA): TGTGCCAGCAAGGGACAGGGGGCCTATGGCTACACCTTC. Protein: CASKGQGAYGYTF.

The rearrangement joins TRBV30 to TRBJ1-5, with 8 bases aligning to TRBD1. The germline CDR1 and CDR2 sequences are GTSNPN and SVGIG (reference sequence). V lost 2 bases and J lost 4; bases outside the gene matches: 7. The CDR3 runs to 15 residues. The CDR3 nucleotides read TGTGCCTGGAGTAACCGGGACAGGCCGAATCAGCCCCAGCATTTT. Encoded protein: CAWSNRDRPNQPQHF.

The J gene is TRBJ2-7, the V gene TRBV13; D is perhaps TRBD2 (6 bases). V lost 5 bases and J lost 3, with 17 bases in between. Germline V lookup: CDR1 PRHDT, CDR2 FYEKMQ (reference sequence). The CDR3 loop spans 15 amino acids. The CDR3 sequence is CASSPSRGIFYEQYF. In nucleotides, the CDR3 is TGTGCCAGCAGCCCCAGCCGCGGGATATTCTACGAGCAGTACTTC. Together with reference TRBV13 and TRBJ2-7, the CDR3 gives the full variable domain: AAGVIQSPRHLIKEKRETATLKCYPIPRHDTVYWYQQGPGQDPQFLISFYEKMQSDKGSIPDRFSAQQFSDYHSELNMSSLELGDSALYFCASSPSRGIFYEQYFGPGTRLTVT.

The genes are TRBV15 and TRBJ2-7; 8 nucleotides line up with TRBD1. The CDR3 contains 15 residues. In germline, CDR1 is LNHNV, CDR2 YYDKDF (reference sequence). The V gene end was trimmed by 4 bases and the J gene end by 5 bases; junction bases not matched to a gene: 10. CDR3 nucleotides: TGTGCCACCAGCATCCGGACAGGGTCCCTCCACGAGCAGTACTTC. This sequence encodes CATSIRTGSLHEQYF.

CDR3 nucleotide sequence: TGTGCCAGCGTCGGGAACACTGAAGCTTTCTTT. Translation gives CASVGNTEAFF. The rearrangement joins TRBV28 to TRBJ1-1; D is undetermined. The CDR3 runs to 11 residues. V was cut by 8 bases and J by 1 base, with 5 bases left in between. The germline V gene has CDR1 MDHEN and CDR2 SYDVKM.

Concerning this clone: The same CDR3 is also encoded by other DNA sequences in this sample. The rearrangement joins TRBV27 to TRBJ2-7; 10 bases agree with TRBD1. The CDR3 has 14 amino acids. CDR1 and CDR2 from the germline V gene are MNHEY and SMNVEV (reference sequence). The J segment lost 4 bases and the V segment lost 3 bases, leaving 3 bases of the junction unmatched. The CDR3 spells CASSLGTGEYEQYF. The CDR3 DNA reads TGTGCCAGCAGTTTGGGGACAGGGGAGTACGAGCAGTACTTC.

The V gene is TRBV4-1, the J gene TRBJ2-3, with D hard to call. This CDR3 is built from 14 residues. Trimming stripped 0 bases from V and 2 bases from J, with 6 bases between. Germline CDR1 and CDR2: MGHRA and YSYEKL. The CDR3 region has the DNA TGCGCCAGCAGCCAAGACTATATCACAGATACGCAGTATTTT. Its translation is CASSQDYITDTQYF.

The gene calls are TRBV19 and TRBJ1-2; TRBD1 is a possible D gene (5 bases). V lost 2 bases to trimming and J lost 7 bases, with 17 bases between them. This CDR3 is built from 15 residues. Germline values: CDR1 LNHDA, CDR2 SQIVND (reference sequence). CDR3 residues: CASSILGAQVFGYTF. DNA of the CDR3: TGTGCCAGTAGTATACTTGGGGCGCAGGTATTTGGCTACACCTTC.

This clone was seen only once. The chain joins TRBV10-3 to TRBJ1-5, with 7 bases identical to TRBD1. This CDR3 contains 13 residues. Germline V gene data show CDR1 as ENHRY and CDR2 as SYGVKD. V lost 6 bases and J lost 7; bases outside the gene matches: 6. The chain's CDR3 is CAIRGQTDQPQHF. In DNA form, the CDR3 reads TGTGCCATCAGGGGACAGACAGACCAGCCCCAGCATTTT.

The V and J genes are TRBV12-5 and TRBJ1-1; TRBD1 matches at 7 bases. V trimming: 8 bases; J trimming: 0 bases; junction bases outside the gene matches: 3. This CDR3 spans 13 amino acids. Germline V gene data show CDR1 as LGHNT and CDR2 as FRNRAP. CDR3 amino acids: CASRQGLNTEAFF. CDR3 nucleotide sequence: TGTGCTAGTCGACAGGGATTGAACACTGAAGCTTTCTTT.

J is TRBJ1-3 and V is TRBV5-1; no definite D call. In germline, CDR1 is SGHRS, CDR2 YFSETQ. V was trimmed by 0 bases and J by 3 bases, leaving 4 bases between them. CDR3 size: 13 residues. The CDR3 sequence: CASSLAVGNTIYF. The CDR3 nucleotides are TGCGCCAGCAGCTTGGCGGTTGGAAACACCATATATTTT.

This chain connects TRBV7-8 to TRBJ1-2, with D possibly being TRBD1 (6 bases). The CDR3 extends over 14 amino acids. V was shortened by 5 bases and J by 0 bases, with 10 bases between the two germline ends. Germline CDR1 is SGHVS and CDR2 is FQNEAQ. The CDR3 nucleotides read TGTGCCAGCAGCCCCGGACAGCCTAACTATGGCTACACCTTC. The encoded protein is CASSPGQPNYGYTF.

The V and J genes are TRBV5-4 and TRBJ2-3; 8 bases line up with TRBD2. Germline V gene sequence: CDR1 SGHNT, CDR2 YYREEE (reference sequence). The CDR3 length is 13 residues. This CDR3 is CSLGLAGTDTQYF. DNA for the CDR3: TGTTCCCTAGGACTAGCCGGCACAGATACGCAGTATTTT.

The rearrangement uses TRBV4-2 and TRBJ1-5; no firm D call. V was pared by 0 bases and J by 0 bases, with 12 bases between. Germline V gene data show CDR1 as LGHNA and CDR2 as YNFKEQ. This CDR3 has 17 residues. The CDR3 region has the DNA TGTGCCAGCAGCCAAGATGGGCAGATTTATAGCAATCAGCCCCAGCATTTT. Protein sequence: CASSQDGQIYSNQPQHF.

V usage is TRBV9 and J usage is TRBJ2-1; 7 nucleotides align to TRBD2. Trimming cost V 2 bases and J 0 bases; bases outside gene matches: 2. The CDR3 length is 15 residues. Germline values: CDR1 SGDLS, CDR2 YYNGEE. The CDR3 sequence is CASSVSGDSYNEQFF. The CDR3, as DNA: TGTGCCAGCAGCGTCAGCGGGGACTCCTACAATGAGCAGTTCTTC.

The chain links TRBV7-3 to TRBJ2-3; 7 bases align to TRBD1. The CDR3 length is 16 residues. Trimming took 5 bases from V and 4 from J; bases not matched to a gene: 12. The germline V gene encodes CDR1 SGHTA and CDR2 FQGTGA. CDR3 nucleotide sequence: TGTGCCAGCAGCCCCACCAGACAGGGAGTCGCAGATACGCAGTATTTT. This codes for CASSPTRQGVADTQYF.

This clone was counted once. This sequence joins TRBV19 and TRBJ2-7; 10 bases map to TRBD1. V lost 5 bases to trimming and J lost 4 bases; unmatched junction nucleotides: 5. This CDR3 is 14 amino acids long. Germline values: CDR1 LNHDA, CDR2 SQIVND (reference sequence). CDR3 DNA: TGTGCCAGTAGTTTCGGGACAGGGGAATACGAGCAGTACTTC. It specifies CASSFGTGEYEQYF.

V and J are TRBV18 and TRBJ2-7, with D perhaps TRBD2 (6 bases). Germline assignment: CDR1 KGHSH and CDR2 LQKENI. Trimming took 3 bases from V and 6 from J, leaving 15 bases between them. The CDR3 has 14 amino acids. Here the CDR3 reads CASSPRRDVGEQYF. The CDR3 coding sequence is TGTGCCAGCTCACCGAGGCGGGACGTAGGCGAGCAGTACTTC.

The gene calls are TRBV6-6 and TRBJ1-6; D gene unclear. The germline V and J ends were trimmed by 3 bases and 10 bases, with 16 bases remaining between them. The CDR3 has 15 amino acids. Germline values: CDR1 MNHNY, CDR2 SVGAGI (reference sequence). The CDR3 spells CASSYITRGESPLHF. The CDR3 region has the DNA TGTGCCAGCAGTTATATTACTCGGGGTGAATCACCCCTCCACTTT.

This clone was observed once. The chain carries TRBV2 and TRBJ2-2; 10 bases fit TRBD1. The germline gives CDR1 SNHLY, CDR2 FYNNEI. V lost 10 bases, J lost 4 bases, and 15 bases stayed unmatched. The CDR3 is 17 residues long. The CDR3 DNA is TGTGCCACCCCCTCCGGGGACAGGGGCGACACCACCGGGGAGCTGTTTTTT. Translation gives CATPSGDRGDTTGELFF.

CDR3 region: CASSQPTSGDYVQFF. In nucleotides, the CDR3 is TGCGCCAGCAGCCAACCCACTAGCGGGGATTACGTGCAGTTCTTC. The genes are TRBV4-1 and TRBJ2-1, with TRBD2 identical over 10 bases. The CDR3 runs 15 residues. From germline, CDR1 is MGHRA and CDR2 YSYEKL. The V gene end was trimmed by 2 bases and the J gene end by 12 bases; junction bases not matched to a gene: 10.